The 30 T cell receptor beta chains reported below all come from one sample, sequenced in a study of cytomegalovirus exposure and HLA in healthy donors. Use of 60 Vbeta and 13 Jbeta primers characterized the PCR. The data were produced by immunoSEQ multiplex PCR, yet TCRdb's version contains in-frame clones alone and is incomplete. The repertoire has 120,000 to 150,000 clones, 70% of them found once; the top ten carry under 2%. Sequenced material: PBMCs. All receptors come from a woman aged 30 to 39 in good health and CMV-seronegative.

This clone was seen once. The rearrangement joins TRBV5-5 to TRBJ2-1, with D possibly TRBD2 on 6 matching bases. CDR3 length: 13 amino acids. Germline V lookup: CDR1 SGHKS, CDR2 YYEKEE (reference sequence). V was cut by 0 bases and J by 10 bases, with 11 bases left in between. The DNA of the CDR3 is TGTGCCAGCAGCTTGGCGGGGGAGAGAGAGCAGTTCTTC. This encodes CASSLAGEREQFF.

This clone was counted once. The genes are TRBV19 and TRBJ2-5; possibly TRBD1 for D (5 bases). The V gene lost 2 bases and the J gene lost 5 bases, with 6 bases spanning the gap. Germline values: CDR1 LNHDA, CDR2 SQIVND (reference sequence). This CDR3 is built from 12 residues. CDR3 loop: CASSIRGETQYF. In DNA, the CDR3 is TGTGCCAGTAGTATAAGGGGCGAGACCCAGTACTTC.

V usage is TRBV5-1 and J usage is TRBJ2-1; TRBD2 matches 11 bases. Germline V gives CDR1 SGHRS, CDR2 YFSETQ. This CDR3 has 14 residues. The V gene end was trimmed by 1 base and the J gene end by 9 bases; junction bases not matched to a gene: 3. CDR3 residues: CASSLTSGSGEQFF. For the CDR3, the DNA is TGCGCCAGCAGCTTGACTAGCGGGAGTGGTGAGCAGTTCTTC.

The rearrangement joins TRBV5-1 to TRBJ2-5, with D possibly being TRBD1 (6 bases). Trimming pared 2 bases from V and 5 bases from J, leaving 13 bases between. The CDR3 sequence is 14 residues long. Germline V gives CDR1 SGHRS, CDR2 YFSETQ. The CDR3 reads CASSLGQRFETQYF. CDR3 nucleotide sequence: TGCGCCAGCAGCTTAGGACAGCGGTTTGAGACCCAGTACTTC.

This clone was detected a few times. This chain links TRBV7-2 with TRBJ2-1; D gene ambiguous. This CDR3 region has 15 residues. Germline values: CDR1 SGHTA, CDR2 FQGNSA. Trimming left V 2 bases short and J 4 bases short, with 12 bases between. The CDR3 DNA sequence: TGTGCCAGCAGCTTAACTGCCCTCGGGTACAATGAGCAGTTCTTC. Encoded protein: CASSLTALGYNEQFF. The whole variable domain, remainder taken from reference TRBV7-2 and TRBJ2-1, is GAGVSQSPSNKVTEKGKDVELRCDPISGHTALYWYRQSLGQGLEFLIYFQGNSAPDKSGLPSDRFSAERTGGSVSTLTIQRTQQEDSAVYLCASSLTALGYNEQFFGPGTRLTVL.

CDR3 region: CASSQNTGNYGYTF. The CDR3 DNA reads as TGTGCCAGCAGTCAGAATACAGGGAACTATGGCTACACCTTC. The chain is built from TRBV28 and TRBJ1-2; D may be TRBD1 (6 bases). Germline V CDR1 and CDR2: MDHEN, SYDVKM. V lost 5 bases and J 2 bases, leaving 12 bases between the germline ends. The CDR3 has 14 amino acids.

The chain uses TRBV9 and TRBJ1-4, with D possibly matching TRBD1 (6 bases). Trimming removed 3 bases at V and 0 bases at J, with 6 bases between. The CDR3 loop spans 14 amino acids. Germline-derived CDR1 and CDR2 are SGDLS and YYNGEE. CDR3: CASSAGATNEKLFF. The DNA for the CDR3 is TGTGCCAGCAGCGCAGGGGCAACTAATGAAAAACTGTTTTTT.

This clone was counted only a few times. The chain employs TRBV4-2 and TRBJ2-1; D perhaps matches TRBD2 (6 bases). This CDR3 has 15 amino acids. V was pared by 0 bases and J by 7 bases, with 13 bases between. From germline, CDR1 is LGHNA and CDR2 YNFKEQ. Here the CDR3 DNA reads TGTGCCAGCAGCCAAGATGTAGCCGGGGGAAATGAGCAGTTCTTC. Encoded protein: CASSQDVAGGNEQFF.

CDR3 region: CASSFRTSPSTDTQYF. The CDR3 DNA is TGTGCCAGCAGCTTCCGGACTTCCCCTAGCACAGATACGCAGTATTTT. The chain uses TRBV11-2 and TRBJ2-3, with a possible D match to TRBD2 (5 bases). The CDR3 extends over 16 amino acids. V lost 3 bases, J lost 0 bases, and 13 bases lay in between. Germline assignment: CDR1 SGHAT and CDR2 FQNNGV.

In this sample, this clone turned up once. The chain is built from TRBV4-1 and TRBJ2-3; D is ambiguous. Trimming left V 0 bases short and J 0 bases short, with 13 bases between. Germline V lookup: CDR1 MGHRA, CDR2 YSYEKL. The CDR3 runs 17 residues. CDR3 in amino acids: CASSQDQRRPSTDTQYF. Here the CDR3 DNA reads TGCGCCAGCAGCCAAGATCAGCGTCGGCCTAGCACAGATACGCAGTATTTT.

The chain links TRBV19 to TRBJ1-2; D unclear. Germline assignment: CDR1 LNHDA and CDR2 SQIVND (reference sequence). This CDR3 region has 14 residues. Trimming took off 4 bases at V and 2 bases at J, with 11 bases between the two ends. The CDR3 loop is CASSRAQTNYGYTF. The DNA of the CDR3 is TGTGCCAGTAGTAGGGCACAGACCAACTATGGCTACACCTTC.

This clone was counted between two and nine times. This sequence joins TRBV28 and TRBJ1-5, with TRBD1 as a possible D gene (5 bases). The CDR3 loop spans 13 amino acids. Trimming took off 10 bases at V and 8 bases at J, with 18 bases between the two ends. Germline V CDR1 and CDR2: MDHEN, SYDVKM. CDR3 sequence: CATLRGGVKPQHF. DNA of the CDR3: TGTGCCACGTTAAGGGGCGGTGTGAAGCCCCAGCATTTT. The full variable domain, in which reference TRBV28 and TRBJ1-5 provide the parts outside the CDR3, is DVKVTQSSRYLVKRTGEKVFLECVQDMDHENMFWYRQDPGLGLRLIYFSYDVKMKEKGDIPEGYSVSREKKERFSLILESASTNQTSMYLCATLRGGVKPQHFGDGTRLSIL.

The rearrangement uses TRBV4-2 and TRBJ2-3; a weak D match, TRBD2 (7 bases). This CDR3 is 15 amino acids long. The V end was cut by 0 bases, the J end by 6 bases, with 13 bases between. The germline gives CDR1 LGHNA, CDR2 YNFKEQ. The CDR3, as DNA: TGTGCCAGCAGCCAAGATGTAGGGGGAGGGGATACGCAGTATTTT. It specifies CASSQDVGGGDTQYF.

This clone was seen a handful of times. The chain employs TRBV28 and TRBJ2-7, with D perhaps TRBD1 (6 bases). The CDR3 contains 17 residues. V lost 3 bases to trimming and J lost 0 bases, with 18 bases between them. The germline V gene encodes CDR1 MDHEN and CDR2 SYDVKM. The CDR3 is CASSFPPWDIDSYEQYF. CDR3 bases: TGTGCCAGCAGTTTCCCACCTTGGGACATAGACTCCTACGAGCAGTACTTC.

The chain's CDR3 is CASSSFSGGAGYEQFF. CDR3 sequence (DNA): TGTGCCAGCAGTTCCTTTAGCGGGGGGGCGGGTTATGAGCAGTTCTTC. The chain has TRBV6-5 and TRBJ2-1; 11 bases match TRBD2. Germline V CDR1 and CDR2: MNHEY, SVGAGI. This CDR3 is built from 16 residues. The V and J ends lost 4 bases and 8 bases, in that order; junction bases with no gene match: 10.

The gene calls are TRBV28 and TRBJ1-4; the match to TRBD1 covers 7 bases. This CDR3 contains 15 residues. J lost 4 bases, V lost 3 bases, and 5 bases had no gene match. Looked up from germline, CDR1 is MDHEN and CDR2 is SYDVKM. CDR3 coding DNA: TGTGCCAGCAGTTTCCGGGGACAGCATAATGAAAAACTGTTTTTT. Protein sequence: CASSFRGQHNEKLFF.

As concerns this clone: This same CDR3 is encoded by further DNA sequences in the sample. V gene TRBV28 combines with J gene TRBJ1-5; possibly TRBD1 for D (5 bases). Germline loops: CDR1 MDHEN, CDR2 SYDVKM. Trimming removed 3 bases at V and 0 bases at J, with 6 bases between. The CDR3 runs 14 residues. CDR3 sequence reads: CASSLGGSNQPQHF. CDR3 bases: TGTGCCAGCAGTTTGGGGGGTAGCAATCAGCCCCAGCATTTT.

V is TRBV11-2 and J is TRBJ1-2; a possible D gene is TRBD1 (5 bases). V was clipped by 5 bases and J by 6 bases, with 16 bases between them. The CDR3 has 14 residues. From germline, CDR1 is SGHAT and CDR2 FQNNGV. The CDR3 nucleotides read TGTGCCAGCAGCCCTTTCAGGGAGGCGAATGGCTACACCTTC. Translating it yields CASSPFREANGYTF.

The chain employs TRBV6-1 and TRBJ1-2; 7 bases line up with TRBD1. Germline CDR1 and CDR2: MNHNS and SASEGT. The CDR3 length is 13 residues. Trimming removed 6 bases from V and 2 bases from J; junction bases left unmatched: 3. CDR3: CASRAGGNYGYTF. The CDR3 nucleotides are TGTGCCAGCAGGGCAGGGGGGAACTATGGCTACACCTTC.

The chain has TRBV5-1 and TRBJ2-3; 7 bases line up with TRBD1. Germline CDR1 is SGHRS and CDR2 is YFSETQ. The CDR3 extends over 13 amino acids. The J segment lost 3 bases and the V segment lost 4 bases, leaving 2 bases of the junction unmatched. CDR3 sequence: CASSRTGTDTQYF. Here the CDR3 DNA reads TGCGCCAGCAGCCGGACAGGTACAGATACGCAGTATTTT.

Turning to this clone: The sample contains more than one DNA sequence encoding this CDR3. The chain is built from TRBV9 and TRBJ1-1; D gene unclear. The CDR3 runs 14 residues. Germline assignment: CDR1 SGDLS and CDR2 YYNGEE. Trimming cost V 0 bases and J 1 base, with 7 bases left between them. The CDR3 loop is CASSVGLTNTEAFF. The CDR3 DNA sequence: TGTGCCAGCAGCGTAGGACTGACGAACACTGAAGCTTTCTTT.

V usage is TRBV19 and J usage is TRBJ2-2, with D maybe TRBD2 (6 bases). This CDR3 contains 15 residues. CDR1 and CDR2 (germline): LNHDA, SQIVND (reference sequence). The ends were cut back, 3 bases at V and 8 bases at J, with 16 bases in the middle. The CDR3 sequence is CASSIGISGGGELFF. CDR3 DNA: TGTGCCAGTAGTATTGGGATTAGCGGAGGAGGGGAGCTGTTTTTT.

This sequence joins TRBV11-3 and TRBJ2-2; 11 bases agree with TRBD2. Germline CDR1 SGHNT, CDR2 YENEEA. The CDR3 has 16 residues. The V gene end was trimmed by 5 bases and the J gene end by 3 bases; junction bases not matched to a gene: 5. The CDR3 protein is CASSMGLAVDTGELFF. The DNA of the CDR3 is TGTGCCAGCAGCATGGGACTAGCGGTGGACACCGGGGAGCTGTTTTTT. Using reference TRBV11-3 and TRBJ2-2 for the parts outside the CDR3, the full variable domain is EAGVVQSPRYKIIEKKQPVAFWCNPISGHNTLYWYLQNLGQGPELLIRYENEEAVDDSQLPKDRFSAERLKGVDSTLKIQPAELGDSAVYLCASSMGLAVDTGELFFGEGSRLTVL.

This clone has just a few counts. The CDR3 sequence is CASSRGLAGEETQYF. CDR3 coding DNA: TGTGCCAGCAGCCGTGGGCTAGCGGGGGAGGAGACCCAGTACTTC. This sequence joins TRBV7-9 and TRBJ2-5, with 10 bases fitting TRBD2. The V gene end was trimmed by 5 bases and the J gene end by 5 bases; junction bases not matched to a gene: 8. The CDR3 sequence is 15 residues long. Germline-derived CDR1 and CDR2 are SEHNR and FQNEAQ (reference sequence).

Here the CDR3 reads CASSPQGYTYNEQFF. Written as DNA, the CDR3 is TGTGCCAGCTCACCACAGGGGTATACCTACAATGAGCAGTTCTTC. The chain joins TRBV18 to TRBJ2-1, with D maybe TRBD1 (5 bases). The CDR3 is made up of 15 amino acids. The V end was cut by 1 base, the J end by 2 bases, with 9 bases between. Per the germline V gene, CDR1 is KGHSH and CDR2 is LQKENI.

The gene calls are TRBV5-1 and TRBJ1-4; TRBD1 matches at 8 bases. The junction had 6 bases not matched to a gene; V was cut back by 0 bases and J by 5 bases. From germline, CDR1 is SGHRS and CDR2 YFSETQ. This CDR3 comprises 16 residues. CDR3 DNA sequence: TGCGCCAGCAGCTTGGTGGCAGGGGGCGTGAATGAAAAACTGTTTTTT. Translating it yields CASSLVAGGVNEKLFF.

This chain uses TRBV9 with TRBJ2-2, with TRBD1 identical over 9 bases. In germline, CDR1 is SGDLS, CDR2 YYNGEE. The CDR3 runs 15 residues. The junction had 7 bases not matched to a gene; V was cut back by 6 bases and J by 4 bases. The CDR3 sequence is CASTRGGQGTGELFF. The CDR3 DNA reads as TGTGCCAGCACCCGTGGGGGACAGGGCACCGGGGAGCTGTTTTTT.

This sequence joins TRBV7-3 and TRBJ2-1; 10 bases fit TRBD2. The V segment lost 5 bases and the J segment 9 bases; nucleotides outside the gene matches: 7. Germline V gene sequence: CDR1 SGHTA, CDR2 FQGTGA. The CDR3 extends over 14 amino acids. CDR3 sequence reads: CASSPSGGVGEQFF. The DNA of the CDR3 is TGTGCCAGCAGCCCTAGCGGGGGAGTGGGTGAGCAGTTCTTC. Drawing the rest from reference TRBV7-3 and TRBJ2-1, the complete variable domain is GAGVSQTPSNKVTEKGKYVELRCDPISGHTALYWYRQSLGQGPEFLIYFQGTGAADDSGLPNDRFFAVRPEGSVSTLKIQRTERGDSAVYLCASSPSGGVGEQFFGPGTRLTVL.

The chain carries TRBV6-5 and TRBJ2-5; 8 nucleotides align to TRBD2. Germline trimming cut 0 bases from V and 6 bases from J; bases unmatched to any gene: 6. There are 15 residues in the CDR3. The germline CDR1 and CDR2 sequences are MNHEY and SVGAGI. The CDR3, as DNA: TGTGCCAGCAGTTACTCCATCGGGGGGGTAAAGACCCAGTACTTC. This encodes CASSYSIGGVKTQYF.

V gene TRBV5-1 combines with J gene TRBJ1-6; no clear D. Trimming took off 3 bases at V and 5 bases at J, with 9 bases between the two ends. The CDR3 loop spans 14 amino acids. The germline V gene encodes CDR1 SGHRS and CDR2 YFSETQ. Written as DNA, the CDR3 is TGCGCCAGCAGCTCCGGGGAAAATAATTCACCCCTCCACTTT. It specifies CASSSGENNSPLHF.